A selection of T cell receptor beta chains follows, all from one sample in a study of cytomegalovirus exposure and HLA in healthy donors. Measured with immunoSEQ multiplex PCR; TCRdb has only the in-frame clones, and not every one. Among around 120,000 clones listed, 70% to 80% were seen once. Material: PBMCs. The receptors were gathered from a woman between 45 and 65 years old in good health and CMV-seropositive. CDR3s leave out the opening cysteine and the closing phenylalanine or tryptophan. Each record gives: V gene, J gene, CDR3 protein.

TRBV2	TRBJ2-5	ASSERAWETQY
TRBV18	TRBJ2-3	ASSPSWLASTDTQY
TRBV29-1	TRBJ1-2	SVEDQRGGYT
TRBV6-6	TRBJ1-5	ASRGQGQDQPQH
TRBV25-1	TRBJ2-1	ASSEQASGFYNEQF
TRBV5-1	TRBJ2-7	ASSLASLAGEFEQY
TRBV7-2	TRBJ1-2	ASSLEDRRANYGYT
TRBV27	TRBJ1-1	ASGRDILNTEAF
TRBV6-5	TRBJ2-6	ASTSSGANVLT
TRBV5-1	TRBJ1-5	ASSLLKIYGPFFNQPQH